A selection of T cell receptor beta chains follows, all from one sample in a study of blood T cell repertoires in COVID-19. The protocol was immunoSEQ multiplex PCR, while the TCRdb copy is restricted to in-frame clones and leaves out a portion. The table records about 180,000 clones, roughly 90% of them present only once. Sequenced input: peripheral blood. Receptor source: a man in his sixties or seventies with active or convalescent COVID-19. The CDR3 runs from the conserved cysteine through the conserved F or W. The order of the fields is D gene, J gene, V gene, clone size, CDR3 protein, CDR3 DNA. D genes are given only for firm matches. Rows may omit the clone size; those that give it use once, few, many or a size class.

>TRBD1|TRBJ2-2|TRBV3-1/TRBV3-2|once
CASSKPRTGPNTGELFF
TGTGCCAGCAGCAAGCCGCGGACAGGCCCGAACACCGGGGAGCTGTTTTTT
>NA|TRBJ1-1|TRBV10-2|NA
CASRAQGDDTEAFF
TGCGCCAGCAGGGCACAGGGAGACGACACTGAAGCTTTCTTT
>TRBD1|TRBJ1-1|TRBV6-2/TRBV6-3|NA
CASSKGTVTIRAFF
TGTGCCAGCAGTAAAGGGACAGTGACAATTCGGGCTTTCTTT
>TRBD1|TRBJ1-1|TRBV19|NA
CASSILGGYTEAFF
TGTGCCAGTAGTATACTAGGGGGCTATACTGAAGCTTTCTTT
>TRBD2|TRBJ2-7|TRBV24-1|once
CATSKTGSGNPREQYF
TGTGCCACCAGCAAAACGGGTAGCGGGAACCCTCGCGAGCAGTACTTC
>NA|TRBJ2-5|TRBV12-3/TRBV12-4|once
CASSLWSEETQYF
TGTGCCAGCAGTTTGTGGTCTGAGGAGACCCAGTACTTC
>TRBD1|TRBJ2-1|TRBV6-4|NA
CASSDSDRGRRNEQFF
TGTGCCAGCAGTGATTCGGACAGGGGAAGGAGGAATGAGCAGTTCTTC
>NA|TRBJ1-4|TRBV28|few
CARTGANEKLFF
TGTGCCAGAACAGGAGCTAATGAAAAACTGTTTTTT
>TRBD1|TRBJ1-1|TRBV5-1|NA
CASSFRDRLREAFF
TGCGCCAGCAGCTTCCGGGACAGGCTCAGAGAAGCTTTCTTT
>NA|TRBJ1-1|TRBV18|NA
CASSPSPGGRTEAFF
TGTGCCAGCTCACCAAGCCCGGGGGGGAGGACTGAAGCTTTCTTT
>TRBD2|TRBJ2-1|TRBV13|NA
CASSAKRERRNEQFF
TGTGCCAGCAGTGCTAAGCGGGAGAGGAGGAATGAGCAGTTCTTC
>TRBD1|TRBJ1-2|TRBV14|NA
CASSQVGTGRRGYTF
TGTGCCAGCAGCCAAGTTGGGACAGGGCGTCGAGGCTACACCTTC
>TRBD1|TRBJ2-5|TRBV15|NA
CATSREGTGNWWETQYF
TGTGCCACCAGCAGAGAGGGGACAGGGAATTGGTGGGAGACCCAGTACTTC
>NA|TRBJ1-5|TRBV15|NA
CATSRDWGLGNQPQHF
TGTGCCACCAGCAGAGATTGGGGCCTCGGAAATCAGCCCCAGCATTTT
>NA|TRBJ1-5|TRBV5-6|NA
CASSSDRNQPQHF
TGTGCCAGCAGCTCCGACAGAAATCAGCCCCAGCATTTT
>TRBD1|TRBJ1-2|TRBV6-5|NA
CASSPDRAVIYTF
TGTGCCAGCAGTCCGGACAGGGCTGTGATCTACACCTTC
>TRBD1|TRBJ2-7|TRBV2|NA
CASRNLPGQGTHEQYF
TGTGCCAGCAGGAACCTTCCGGGACAGGGGACCCACGAGCAGTACTTC
>NA|TRBJ1-2|TRBV30|NA
CAWIAVHQHGYTF
TGTGCCTGGATCGCTGTACATCAACATGGCTACACCTTC
>NA|TRBJ1-5|TRBV9|NA
CASSLTDSANQPQHF
TGTGCCAGCAGCTTGACGGACAGCGCAAATCAGCCCCAGCATTTT
>TRBD1|TRBJ1-5|TRBV10-3|NA
CAIRGQGPNQPQHF
TGTGCCATCAGGGGACAGGGGCCTAATCAGCCCCAGCATTTT
>NA|TRBJ1-1|TRBV7-8|NA
CASSLAYRVDVFRGTEAFF
TGTGCCAGCAGCTTAGCATACCGGGTCGACGTCTTTCGGGGCACTGAAGCTTTCTTT
>TRBD1|TRBJ1-5|TRBV18|NA
CASSPRRQGDSNQPQHF
TGTGCCAGCTCACCGAGAAGACAGGGAGATAGCAATCAGCCCCAGCATTTT
>NA|TRBJ1-5|TRBV27|NA
CASSIRVHQPQHF
TGTGCCAGCAGTATACGGGTACATCAGCCCCAGCATTTT
>NA|TRBJ2-4|TRBV5-1|NA
CASSLRDNYIQYF
TGCGCCAGCAGCTTGCGGGACAATTACATTCAGTACTTC
>TRBD2|TRBJ2-1|TRBV2|NA
CAILAGEQFF
TGTGCCATCCTAGCGGGTGAGCAGTTCTTC
>NA|TRBJ1-4|TRBV19|NA
CASSTMTATNEKLFF
TGTGCCAGTAGTACCATGACAGCAACTAATGAAAAACTGTTTTTT
>TRBD1|TRBJ2-5|TRBV2|NA
CASSGTGQETQYF
TGTGCCAGCAGCGGGACAGGCCAAGAGACCCAGTACTTC